This TCR beta chain derives from a study of HIV-infected patients and healthy controls. Germline V gene data show CDR1 as MNHNY and CDR2 as SVGAGI (reference sequence). Trimming cost V 8 bases and J 0 bases, with 11 bases left between them. The CDR3 is made up of 15 amino acids. This clonotype has at least ten counts. TCRdb redid the calling of the 5' RACE reads with MiXCR, one entry per CDR3 protein. The table records around 64,000 distinct CDR3 sequences, around 17% of them present only once. Sequencing was performed on CD4+ T cells from blood. The receptor was isolated from a human donor in good health. The gene calls are TRBV6-6 and TRBJ2-6; possibly TRBD1 for D (5 bases). This CDR3 is CASSMTASGANVLTF. CDR3 DNA sequence: TGTGCCAGCTCAATGACAGCCTCTGGGGCCAACGTCCTGACTTTC.